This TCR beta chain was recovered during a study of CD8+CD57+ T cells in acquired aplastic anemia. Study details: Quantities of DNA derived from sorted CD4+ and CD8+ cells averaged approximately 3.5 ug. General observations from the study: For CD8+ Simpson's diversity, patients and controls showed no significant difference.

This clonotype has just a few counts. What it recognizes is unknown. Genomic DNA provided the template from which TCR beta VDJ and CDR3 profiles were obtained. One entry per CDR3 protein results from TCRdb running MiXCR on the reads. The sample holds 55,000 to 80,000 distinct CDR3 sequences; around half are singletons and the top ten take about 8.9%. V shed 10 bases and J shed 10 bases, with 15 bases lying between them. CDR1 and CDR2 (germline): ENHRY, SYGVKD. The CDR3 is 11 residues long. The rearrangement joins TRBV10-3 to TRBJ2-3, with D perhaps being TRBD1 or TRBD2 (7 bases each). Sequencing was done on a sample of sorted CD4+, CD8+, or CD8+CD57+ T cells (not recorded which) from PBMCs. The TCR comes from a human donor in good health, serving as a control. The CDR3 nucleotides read TGTGCCACAGGGGGAGGGAGGGCGCAGTATTTT. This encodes CATGGGRAQYF.